This TCR beta chain was documented in a study of STAT3 mutations in large granular lymphocyte leukemia. On this clone itself: Antigen unknown.

Profiling relied on immunoSEQ multiplex PCR, and the TCRdb table lists in-frame clones only, not all of them. The repertoire includes 5,000 or so clones, under 55% of them detected once, and approximately 80% sits in the top ten. Overall study results and limits: In T-cell large granular lymphocyte leukemia, about half of patients showed multiple immunodominant subclonotypes.

CDR3 length equals 11 residues. The germline V and J ends were trimmed by 8 bases and 8 bases, with 12 bases remaining between them. Germline lookup yields CDR1 SQVTM and CDR2 ANQGSEA. The chain employs TRBV29-1 and TRBJ2-2; possible D gene TRBD1, 5 bases. Sequencing used peripheral blood mononuclear cells. The origin of this receptor is a man aged 55 to 70 with T-cell large granular lymphocyte leukemia. Some clones in this sample may be carry-over from other donors' samples. In DNA form, the CDR3 reads TGCAGCCTGCATGGGGCTGGGGAGCTGTTTTTT. The encoded protein is CSLHGAGELFF.